The 5 T cell receptor beta chains listed next were all sequenced from one sample in a study of T cell clonality in common variable immunodeficiency. Profiled with immunoSEQ multiplex PCR; TCRdb holds only in-frame clones, not every one. Singletons are absent from the sample, which has more than 35,000 clones. Sequenced sample: peripheral blood mononuclear cells. The receptors come from a person between 18 and 69 years old in good health.

This clone was seen ten or more times. The read terminates 3 residues ahead of where the CDR3 ends, so the germline J gene completes it. V and J are TRBV20-1 and TRBJ2-1, with TRBD2 matching 13 bases. Trimming at V came to 1 base and at J to 6 bases, leaving 6 bases not matched to a gene. Looked up from germline, CDR1 is DFQATT and CDR2 is SNEGSKA (reference sequence). This CDR3 comprises 16 residues. CDR3 region: CSARGTSGGRLNEQFF. CDR3 DNA (partial): TGCAGTGCTAGAGGGACTAGCGGGGGCCGACTCAATGAG.

This clone was observed many times. The read comes to an end 3 residues before the CDR3 does, leaving the germline J gene to fill in the end. This chain uses TRBV30 with TRBJ1-2; D unresolved. CDR3 length equals 11 residues. Germline CDR1 is GTSNPN and CDR2 is SVGIG (reference sequence). This CDR3 reads CAWSPGVGYTF. The sequenced part of the CDR3 DNA is TGTGCCTGGAGTCCCGGGGTAGGC. Full variable domain (rest looked up from reference TRBV30 and TRBJ1-2): SQTIHQWPATLVQPVGSPLSLECTVEGTSNPNLYWYRQAAGRGLQLLFYSVGIGQISSEVPQNLSASRPQDRQFILSSKKLLLSDSGFYLCAWSPGVGYTFGSGTRLTVV.

A few counts support this clone. The junction departs from the called germline gene at one end, perhaps through a read error. The read ends 3 residues early relative to the CDR3; the germline J gene fills the gap. V usage is TRBV11-2 and J usage is TRBJ1-5; D not certain. Per the germline V gene, CDR1 is SGHAT and CDR2 is FQNNGV. The CDR3 has 14 residues. The CDR3 bases that were read are TGTGTCAGCAGCTTAGCCCCAGAAGAACAGCCC. It yields the protein CVSSLAPEEQP. The CDR3 reads in full as CVSSLAPEEQPQHF.

This clone was counted ten times or more. The read finishes 3 residues shy of the CDR3 end, and the germline J gene is used to complete it. The chain links TRBV6-1 to TRBJ1-5; TRBD1 matches 8 bases. CDR1 and CDR2 from the germline V gene are MNHNS and SASEGT. The CDR3 is made up of 17 amino acids. The V and J ends lost 6 bases and 1 base, in that order; junction bases with no gene match: 11. The sequenced CDR3 bases are TGTGCCAGCAGGGAATACGGGACAGGCAAGAGCAATCAGCCC. Translated: CASREYGTGKSNQP. The whole CDR3 reads CASREYGTGKSNQPQHF.

This clone was picked up many times. CDR3 region: CASSLSGIYSNQPQHF. The DNA read from the CDR3 is TGCGCCAGCAGCTTATCAGGAATTTATAGCAATCAGCCC. The chain carries TRBV5-1 and TRBJ1-5, with D hard to call. The observed sequence ends 3 residues before the CDR3 terminus, with the missing tail filled in from the germline J gene. The CDR3 loop spans 16 amino acids. Trimming took 2 bases from V and 0 from J, leaving 12 bases between them. CDR1 is SGHRS and CDR2 is YFSETQ in the germline V gene.